One sample yielded the 27 T cell receptor beta chains listed below, sequenced in a study of T-cell reconstitution after alpha-beta-depleted transplantation in children. During its preparation, the TCRbeta library received unique molecular identifiers. TCRdb analysed the PCR reads with MiXCR anew, one entry per CDR3 protein. In the table there are about 130,000 distinct CDR3 sequences, roughly 9.7% of which are singletons. Sample: PBMCs, mostly from graft donor cells, taken 180 days after TCRalphabeta/CD19-depleted stem cell transplant. The source is a girl in the first two years of life who had a stem cell transplant for combined immunodeficiency, so the T cells may come from the graft donor.

This clonotype appeared a single time. The junction departs from germline at one end; a sequencing error may be responsible. The chain joins TRBV5-1 to TRBJ2-7; unclear D gene. Germline V gives CDR1 SGHRS, CDR2 YFSETQ. CDR3 length equals 13 residues. The DNA of the CDR3 is TGCGCCAGCAAGATGCAGAATTCCTGCGAGCAGTACTTC. It is translated as CASKMQNSCEQYF.

There are a few counts of this clonotype. The chain carries TRBV7-7 and TRBJ2-5; D remains ambiguous. From germline, CDR1 is SSHAT and CDR2 FNYEAQ (reference sequence). The CDR3 runs to 15 residues. V lost 2 bases and J lost 2, with 12 bases in between. The CDR3 nucleotides read TGTGCCAGCAGCTTAACCCCTCGGGTACAAGAGACCCAGTACTTC. Protein product: CASSLTPRVQETQYF.

The chain joins TRBV27 to TRBJ1-4, with 7 bases fitting TRBD1. Germline V gives CDR1 MNHEY, CDR2 SMNVEV (reference sequence). Germline trimming cut 6 bases from V and 7 bases from J; bases unmatched to any gene: 11. The CDR3 loop spans 15 amino acids. The CDR3 bases are TGTGCCAGCAGGCACGACAGGGCGGGAGTTGAAAAACTGTTTTTT. It translates to CASRHDRAGVEKLFF.

The J gene is TRBJ2-7, the V gene TRBV5-1; weak D call: TRBD1 (6 bases). V lost 0 bases, J lost 5 bases, and 15 bases lay in between. The V gene's germline CDR1 is SGHRS and CDR2 YFSETQ. The CDR3 runs 15 residues. CDR3 in DNA: TGCGCCAGCAGCTTGGTGAAACAGGGTATCCACGAGCAGTACTTC. Translating it yields CASSLVKQGIHEQYF. The whole variable domain, filled in from reference TRBV5-1 and TRBJ2-7, reads KAGVTQTPRYLIKTRGQQVTLSCSPISGHRSVSWYQQTPGQGLQFLFEYFSETQRNKGNFPGRFSGRQFSNSRSEMNVSTLELGDSALYLCASSLVKQGIHEQYFGPGTRLTVT.

This clonotype was seen many times. The V call is TRBV28, the J call TRBJ2-4; weak D call: TRBD1 (6 bases). This CDR3 is built from 14 residues. Germline CDR1 reads MDHEN; CDR2 reads SYDVKM. V was cut by 2 bases and J by 6 bases, with 11 bases left in between. DNA of the CDR3: TGTGCCAGCAGTTTAACCCGGACAGTAAACATTCAGTACTTC. Protein product: CASSLTRTVNIQYF.

This clonotype was picked up a small number of times. V is TRBV4-3 and J is TRBJ2-2; TRBD2 agrees at 12 bases. In germline, CDR1 is LGHNA, CDR2 YSLEER. V gave up 0 bases and J gave up 9 bases; unmatched junction bases: 8. The CDR3 covers 17 residues. CDR3 nucleotide sequence: TGCGCCAGCAGCCAAGATACACTAGCGGGAGGTCACCGGGAGCTGTTTTTT. Translating it yields CASSQDTLAGGHRELFF.

This clonotype has at least ten counts. The J gene is TRBJ2-5, the V gene TRBV6-5; 9 bases align to TRBD1. Germline CDR1 reads MNHEY; CDR2 reads SVGAGI. V was pared by 6 bases and J by 2 bases, with 10 bases of the junction left unmatched. This CDR3 has 16 residues. The DNA for the CDR3 is TGTGCCAGCAGCCCGGCCGGGACAGGGCTTCAAGAGACCCAGTACTTC. Translating it yields CASSPAGTGLQETQYF.

This clonotype was seen more than once but under ten times. The genes are TRBV27 and TRBJ2-1; D call uncertain. In germline, CDR1 is MNHEY, CDR2 SMNVEV (reference sequence). This CDR3 has 13 amino acids. Deletions cut 3 bases from V and 4 bases from J, with 7 bases between. The CDR3 here is CASSLSLYNEQFF. The CDR3 DNA sequence: TGTGCCAGCAGTTTGTCCTTGTACAATGAGCAGTTCTTC.

In this sample, this clonotype turned up many times. This sequence joins TRBV20-1 and TRBJ2-1; 13 bases match TRBD2. V trimming: 0 bases; J trimming: 8 bases; junction bases outside the gene matches: 13. Germline V lookup: CDR1 DFQATT, CDR2 SNEGSKA (reference sequence). This CDR3 contains 18 residues. DNA of the CDR3: TGCAGTGCTAGAGATCGTGGACTAGCGGGGGCCCGCGCAGATGAGCAGTTCTTC. Its translation: CSARDRGLAGARADEQFF.

This clonotype was recorded at least ten times. The chain joins TRBV20-1 to TRBJ1-3; D perhaps matches TRBD1 (5 bases). The germline CDR1 and CDR2 sequences are DFQATT and SNEGSKA (reference sequence). The V gene lost 2 bases and the J gene lost 2 bases, with 13 bases spanning the gap. There are 15 residues in the CDR3. The CDR3 loop is CSARRGWGAGNTIYF. The CDR3, as DNA: TGCAGTGCTAGAAGGGGTTGGGGCGCTGGAAACACCATATATTTT.

The CDR3 region has the DNA TGTGCCAGCAGCGACCCGGGTAGATTCGGTGAGCAGTACTTC. This encodes CASSDPGRFGEQYF. The chain carries TRBV11-1 and TRBJ2-7; D remains ambiguous. This CDR3 has 14 amino acids. Deletions cut 5 bases from V and 7 bases from J, with 18 bases between. Germline CDR1 and CDR2: SGHAT and FQDESV (reference sequence).

The gene calls are TRBV20-1 and TRBJ1-5, with 8 bases matching TRBD1. This CDR3 has 17 residues. V shed 5 bases and J 0 bases; nucleotides not matched to a gene: 12. From germline, CDR1 is DFQATT and CDR2 SNEGSKA (reference sequence). The CDR3 DNA reads as TGCAGTGCTGCCCTCGGACAGGGAGGGAATAGCAATCAGCCCCAGCATTTT. Amino acid sequence: CSAALGQGGNSNQPQHF.

This clonotype appeared many times. V usage is TRBV20-1 and J usage is TRBJ2-7; D is uncertain. The V gene lost 6 bases and the J gene lost 0 bases, with 9 bases spanning the gap. Germline V gives CDR1 DFQATT, CDR2 SNEGSKA (reference sequence). There are 12 residues in the CDR3. CDR3: CSAPRRSYEQYF. CDR3 nucleotide sequence: TGCAGTGCCCCCCGGCGCTCCTACGAGCAGTACTTC.

This clonotype has at least ten counts. This rearrangement joins TRBV5-1 to TRBJ2-2, with 9 bases that match TRBD1. J lost 6 bases, V lost 1 base, and 4 bases had no gene match. Germline values: CDR1 SGHRS, CDR2 YFSETQ. This CDR3 has 15 residues. CDR3 region: CASSLTQGAAGELFF. CDR3 coding DNA: TGCGCCAGCAGCTTGACACAGGGGGCCGCCGGGGAGCTGTTTTTT.

This clonotype was detected only a few times. V gene TRBV7-3 combines with J gene TRBJ2-2, with D unresolved. Trimming took off 1 base at V and 3 bases at J, with 12 bases between the two ends. The CDR3 is 16 residues long. Germline V gene sequence: CDR1 SGHTA, CDR2 FQGTGA. The CDR3 region is CASSLIGRGHTGELFF. The CDR3 bases are TGTGCCAGCAGCTTAATAGGGCGCGGACACACCGGGGAGCTGTTTTTT.

This clonotype was seen only a few times. DNA for the CDR3: TGTGCCAGCAGCCCCCCCCTCCGGGACAGGAGCTACGAGCAGTACTTC. Its translation: CASSPPLRDRSYEQYF. The gene calls are TRBV11-2 and TRBJ2-7, with 8 bases aligning to TRBD1. This CDR3 has 16 residues. The V and J ends lost 5 bases and 3 bases, in that order; junction bases with no gene match: 12. CDR1 and CDR2 (germline): SGHAT, FQNNGV.

CDR3 region: CAWIRSSGANVLTF. The CDR3 DNA reads TGTGCCTGGATTAGGTCCTCTGGGGCCAACGTCCTGACTTTC. The gene calls are TRBV30 and TRBJ2-6; D uncertain. Trimming stripped 4 bases from V and 0 bases from J, with 7 bases between. Germline V gene data show CDR1 as GTSNPN and CDR2 as SVGIG (reference sequence). The CDR3 has 14 amino acids.

This clonotype was counted between two and nine times. V is TRBV19 and J is TRBJ2-1, with a possible D match to TRBD2 (6 bases). Germline CDR1 and CDR2: LNHDA and SQIVND (reference sequence). The CDR3 is 14 residues long. Trimming cost V 5 bases and J 9 bases, with 17 bases left between them. CDR3 loop: CASSQGVGGGEQFF. CDR3 coding DNA: TGTGCCAGTAGTCAGGGTGTCGGGGGTGGTGAGCAGTTCTTC.

In its sample, this clonotype was seen many times. V and J are TRBV2 and TRBJ1-6, with TRBD1 as a possible D gene (6 bases). The CDR3 is made up of 12 amino acids. Germline assignment: CDR1 SNHLY and CDR2 FYNNEI. With 7 bases removed from V and 9 bases from J, the gap between germline ends came to 10 bases. This CDR3 is CASNQGISPLHF. CDR3 DNA sequence: TGTGCCAGCAACCAGGGGATTTCACCCCTCCACTTT.

The CDR3 region is CASSFNGLAGGPGTGELFF. The CDR3 nucleotides read TGTGCCAGCAGTTTTAACGGACTAGCGGGGGGGCCCGGTACCGGGGAGCTGTTTTTT. V is TRBV27 and J is TRBJ2-2; 15 bases line up with TRBD2. This CDR3 region has 19 residues. Trimming removed 3 bases from V and 5 bases from J; junction bases left unmatched: 10. Looked up from germline, CDR1 is MNHEY and CDR2 is SMNVEV (reference sequence).

This clonotype was detected a few times. The chain uses TRBV7-9 and TRBJ2-3; D is perhaps TRBD1 (6 bases). Trimming removed 0 bases from V and 1 base from J, with 11 bases in between. CDR1 is SEHNR and CDR2 is FQNEAQ in the germline V gene (reference sequence). This CDR3 is 16 amino acids long. For the CDR3, the DNA is TGTGCCAGCAGCTTAGCTACAGGGATGGGCACAGATACGCAGTATTTT. Residues: CASSLATGMGTDTQYF.

This clonotype appeared a few times. The rearrangement joins TRBV5-5 to TRBJ2-3; 8 positions match TRBD2. V lost 7 bases, J lost 4 bases, and 5 bases stayed unmatched. Per the germline V gene, CDR1 is SGHKS and CDR2 is YYEKEE (reference sequence). The CDR3 has 13 residues. The CDR3 region has the DNA TGTGCCAGCCGCTCGGGGGGGTCAGATACGCAGTATTTT. Translation: CASRSGGSDTQYF.

This clonotype was counted only a few times. This chain links TRBV15 with TRBJ2-5; 12 bases are shared with TRBD2. The length of the CDR3 is 17 residues. The J segment lost 1 base and the V segment lost 2 bases, leaving 5 bases of the junction unmatched. Germline CDR1 LNHNV, CDR2 YYDKDF (reference sequence). The chain's CDR3 is CATSRFPLAGGQETQYF. DNA of the CDR3: TGTGCCACCAGCAGATTCCCACTAGCGGGGGGCCAAGAGACCCAGTACTTC.

This clonotype was found a few times. CDR3 DNA sequence: TGCGCCAGCAGCGCTCCCGGGACAGGGAACACTGAAGCTTTCTTT. As protein: CASSAPGTGNTEAFF. This chain connects TRBV5-1 to TRBJ1-1; 8 nucleotides line up with TRBD1. V dropped 4 bases and J dropped 1; count of bases not matched to a gene: 6. Germline V gene sequence: CDR1 SGHRS, CDR2 YFSETQ. The CDR3 is made up of 15 amino acids.

In the case of this clonotype: Given a much more abundant clone one base away, this may be a read error. The CDR3 bases are TGTGCCAGCAGAAGTGAACAGGGACGCGAGCAGTACTTC. This codes for CASRSEQGREQYF. This chain connects TRBV27 to TRBJ2-7; tentative D call: TRBD1 (6 bases). CDR1 MNHEY and CDR2 SMNVEV come from the germline V gene (reference sequence). The CDR3 totals 13 residues. Trimming took 6 bases from V and 6 from J, leaving 15 bases between them.

This clonotype came up a few times. The chain links TRBV20-1 to TRBJ2-5; D is unresolved. V gave up 3 bases and J gave up 0 bases, with 11 bases separating them. The germline gives CDR1 DFQATT, CDR2 SNEGSKA (reference sequence). The CDR3 consists of 14 residues. The CDR3 sequence is CSASKQTYQETQYF. In DNA form, the CDR3 reads TGCAGTGCTAGTAAGCAAACGTACCAAGAGACCCAGTACTTC.

This rearrangement joins TRBV20-1 to TRBJ1-2; D might be TRBD1 (5 bases). Germline V gives CDR1 DFQATT, CDR2 SNEGSKA (reference sequence). The V end lost 0 bases, the J end lost 2 bases, and 10 bases lay between the germline ends. There are 14 residues in the CDR3. The CDR3 loop reads CSARDEAGNYGYTF. CDR3 sequence (DNA): TGCAGTGCTAGAGATGAAGCAGGGAACTATGGCTACACCTTC.